The present TCR beta chain was sequenced within a study of T cell responses to AZD1222 COVID-19 vaccine. The protocol was immunoSEQ multiplex PCR, while the TCRdb copy is restricted to in-frame clones and leaves out a portion. The sample holds around 150,000 clones; just over 90% are singletons and the top ten take 1% to 1.5%. The germline CDR1 and CDR2 sequences are MNHEY and SMNVEV (reference sequence). The CDR3 covers 15 residues. V was clipped by 3 bases and J by 0 bases, with 8 bases between them. This specimen was peripheral blood, taken 28 days after the second AZD1222 dose. This TCR derives from an adult who received the AZD1222 COVID-19 vaccine. V is TRBV27 and J is TRBJ1-4; D is unresolved. This chain's CDR3 is CASSLRAATNEKLFF. The CDR3 DNA reads TGTGCCAGCAGTTTGAGGGCCGCAACTAATGAAAAACTGTTTTTT.